The T cell receptor beta chain under discussion was sequenced for a study of a mutant IDH1 vaccine in newly diagnosed glioma. Turning to the study itself: Vaccination began 4-6 weeks post radiotherapy alone, or with temozolomide cycles. Radiotherapy, temozolomide, or both had been given previously, and both were given to most.

This clone ranks as medium-sized. Antigen specificity is unknown. TCRdb's table, derived via immunoSEQ multiplex PCR, lists solely in-frame clones and lacks some. The table has about 56,000 clones, roughly 90% seen once; the top ten hold over 1.5%. The time point was: week 35, safety follow-up. Doses comprised 300 ug of mutant IDH1 20-mer peptide each, plus topical imiquimod. The patients were given eight vaccinations, one each in weeks 1, 3, 5, 7, 11, 15, 19 and 23. The specimen comprised PBMCs, sampled from a glioma patient whose treatment included an IDH1 peptide vaccine. The receptor comes from a man aged 35 to 55 with glioma.

The CDR3 spells CASTKRAGTGELFF. As DNA, the CDR3 is TGTGCCAGCACGAAGCGGGCGGGGACCGGGGAGCTGTTTTTT. The chain joins TRBV6-4 to TRBJ2-2; D may be TRBD2 (6 bases). Germline V gene sequence: CDR1 MRHNA, CDR2 SNTAGT. V lost 7 bases and J 5 bases, leaving 14 bases between the germline ends. CDR3 size: 14 residues.